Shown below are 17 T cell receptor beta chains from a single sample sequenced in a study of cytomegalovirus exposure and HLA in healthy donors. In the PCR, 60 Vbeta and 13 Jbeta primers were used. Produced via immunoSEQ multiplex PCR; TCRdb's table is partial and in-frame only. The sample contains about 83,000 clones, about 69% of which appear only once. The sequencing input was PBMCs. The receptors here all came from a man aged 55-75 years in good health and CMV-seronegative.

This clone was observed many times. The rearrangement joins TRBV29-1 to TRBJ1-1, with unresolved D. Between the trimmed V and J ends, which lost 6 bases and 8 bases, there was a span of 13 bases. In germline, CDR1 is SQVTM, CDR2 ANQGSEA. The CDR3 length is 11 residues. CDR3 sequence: CSVQSLTEAFF. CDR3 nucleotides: TGCAGCGTCCAGTCTCTCACGGAAGCTTTCTTT.

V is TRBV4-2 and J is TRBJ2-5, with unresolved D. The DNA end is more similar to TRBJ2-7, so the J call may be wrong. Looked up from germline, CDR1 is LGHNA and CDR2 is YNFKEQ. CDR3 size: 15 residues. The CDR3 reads CASSQDPVVGYEQYF. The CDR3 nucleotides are TGTGCCAGCAGCCAAGATCCCGTAGTCGGTTACGAGCAGTACTTC.

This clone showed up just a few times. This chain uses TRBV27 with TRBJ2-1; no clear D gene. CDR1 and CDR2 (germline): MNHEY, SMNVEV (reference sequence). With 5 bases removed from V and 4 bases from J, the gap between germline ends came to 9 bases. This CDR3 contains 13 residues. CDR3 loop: CASSPPGYNEQFF. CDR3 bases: TGTGCCAGCAGTCCGCCCGGGTACAATGAGCAGTTCTTC.

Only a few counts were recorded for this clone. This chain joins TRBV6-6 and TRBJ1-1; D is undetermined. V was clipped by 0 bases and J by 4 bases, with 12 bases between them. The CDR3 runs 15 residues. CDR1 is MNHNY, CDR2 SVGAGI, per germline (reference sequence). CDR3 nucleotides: TGTGCCAGCAGTTACTCGGCGGGTAAGACCACTGAAGCTTTCTTT. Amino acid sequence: CASSYSAGKTTEAFF.

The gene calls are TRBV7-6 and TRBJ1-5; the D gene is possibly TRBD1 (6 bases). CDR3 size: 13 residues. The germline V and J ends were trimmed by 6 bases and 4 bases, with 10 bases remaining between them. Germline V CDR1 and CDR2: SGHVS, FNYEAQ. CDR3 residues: CASSTTGNQPQHF. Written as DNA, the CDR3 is TGTGCCAGCAGTACGACAGGAAATCAGCCCCAGCATTTT.

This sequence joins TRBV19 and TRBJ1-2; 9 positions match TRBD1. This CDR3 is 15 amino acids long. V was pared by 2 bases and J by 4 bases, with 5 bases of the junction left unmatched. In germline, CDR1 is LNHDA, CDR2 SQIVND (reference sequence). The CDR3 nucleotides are TGTGCCAGTAGTATAACAGGGGGCGTGAGCTATGGCTACACCTTC. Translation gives CASSITGGVSYGYTF. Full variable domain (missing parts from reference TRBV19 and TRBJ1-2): DGGITQSPKYLFRKEGQNVTLSCEQNLNHDAMYWYRQDPGQGLRLIYYSQIVNDFQKGDIAEGYSVSREKKESFPLTVTSAQKNPTAFYLCASSITGGVSYGYTFGSGTRLTVV.

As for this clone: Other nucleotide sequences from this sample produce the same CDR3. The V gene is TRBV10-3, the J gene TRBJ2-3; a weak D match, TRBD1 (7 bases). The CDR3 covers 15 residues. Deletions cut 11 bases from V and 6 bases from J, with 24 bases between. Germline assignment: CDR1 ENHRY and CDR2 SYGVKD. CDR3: CAQGVGAGGPDTQYF. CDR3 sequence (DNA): TGTGCCCAGGGTGTGGGTGCAGGGGGGCCCGATACGCAGTATTTT.

In DNA, the CDR3 is TGTGCCAGCAGCCCCGGGGTAAACACTGAAGCTTTCTTT. It yields the protein CASSPGVNTEAFF. V usage is TRBV5-6 and J usage is TRBJ1-1, with unresolved D. The CDR3 runs to 13 residues. Germline V lookup: CDR1 SGHDT, CDR2 YYEEEE. Trimming stripped 4 bases from V and 2 bases from J, with 9 bases between.

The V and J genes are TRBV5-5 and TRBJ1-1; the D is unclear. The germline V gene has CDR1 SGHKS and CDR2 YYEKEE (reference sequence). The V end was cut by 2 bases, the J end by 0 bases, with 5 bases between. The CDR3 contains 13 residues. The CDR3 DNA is TGTGCCAGCAGCTTATGGCTGAACACTGAAGCTTTCTTT. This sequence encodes CASSLWLNTEAFF.

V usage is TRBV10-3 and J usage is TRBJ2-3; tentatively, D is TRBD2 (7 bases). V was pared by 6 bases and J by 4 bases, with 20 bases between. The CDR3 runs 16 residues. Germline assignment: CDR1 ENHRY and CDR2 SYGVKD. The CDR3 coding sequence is TGTGCCATCAGCAGAAAGGGGGGGGGCGACCCAGATACGCAGTATTTT. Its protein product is CAISRKGGGDPDTQYF.

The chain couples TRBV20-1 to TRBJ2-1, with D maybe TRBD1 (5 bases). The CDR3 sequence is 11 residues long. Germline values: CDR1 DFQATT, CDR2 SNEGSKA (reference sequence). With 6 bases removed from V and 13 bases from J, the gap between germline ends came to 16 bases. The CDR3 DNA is TGCAGTGCCCGATGGCAGGGCACCCAGTTCTTC. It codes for CSARWQGTQFF.

CDR3 protein: CASSPSATGGTDTQYF. The CDR3 nucleotides are TGTGCCAGCAGCCCCAGTGCGACAGGGGGCACAGATACGCAGTATTTT. V usage is TRBV7-6 and J usage is TRBJ2-3, with 8 bases lining up with TRBD1. The germline gives CDR1 SGHVS, CDR2 FNYEAQ. This CDR3 is 16 amino acids long. Germline trimming cut 5 bases from V and 1 base from J; bases unmatched to any gene: 8. Based on the CDR3 plus reference TRBV7-6 and TRBJ2-3, the full variable domain is GAGVSQSPRYKVTKRGQDVALRCDPISGHVSLYWYRQALGQGPEFLTYFNYEAQQDKSGLPNDRFSAERPEGSISTLTIQRTEQRDSAMYRCASSPSATGGTDTQYFGPGTRLTVL.

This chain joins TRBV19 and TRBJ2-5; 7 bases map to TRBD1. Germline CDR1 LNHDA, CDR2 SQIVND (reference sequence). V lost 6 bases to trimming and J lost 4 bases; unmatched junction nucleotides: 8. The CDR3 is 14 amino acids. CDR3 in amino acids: CASSREDRRETQYF. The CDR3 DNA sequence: TGTGCCAGTAGCCGCGAGGACAGGAGAGAGACCCAGTACTTC.

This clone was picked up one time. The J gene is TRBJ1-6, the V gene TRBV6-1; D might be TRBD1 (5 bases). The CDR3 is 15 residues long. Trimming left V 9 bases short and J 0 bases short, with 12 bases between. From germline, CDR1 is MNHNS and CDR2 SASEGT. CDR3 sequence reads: CASRQTSSYNSPLHF. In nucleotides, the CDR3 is TGTGCCAGTCGACAGACAAGCTCCTATAATTCACCCCTCCACTTT.

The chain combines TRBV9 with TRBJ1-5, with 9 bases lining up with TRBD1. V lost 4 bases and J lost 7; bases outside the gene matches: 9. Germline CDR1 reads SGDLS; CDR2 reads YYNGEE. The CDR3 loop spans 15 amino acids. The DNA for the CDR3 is TGTGCCAGCAGCTTAACAGGGGGCGCAGGGCAGCCCCAGCATTTT. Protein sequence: CASSLTGGAGQPQHF.

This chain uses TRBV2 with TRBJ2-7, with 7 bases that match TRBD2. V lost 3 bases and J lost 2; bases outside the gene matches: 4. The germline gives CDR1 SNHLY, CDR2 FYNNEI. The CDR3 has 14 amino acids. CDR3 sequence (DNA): TGTGCCAGCAGTGAGGGGGGGAGCGCCTACGAGCAGTACTTC. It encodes CASSEGGSAYEQYF.

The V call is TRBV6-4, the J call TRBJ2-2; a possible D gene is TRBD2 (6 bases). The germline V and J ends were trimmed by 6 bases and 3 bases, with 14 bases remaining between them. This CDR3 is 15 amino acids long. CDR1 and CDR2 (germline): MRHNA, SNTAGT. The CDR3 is CASRWEAEDTGELFF. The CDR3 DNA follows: TGTGCCAGCAGGTGGGAGGCAGAGGACACCGGGGAGCTGTTTTTT.